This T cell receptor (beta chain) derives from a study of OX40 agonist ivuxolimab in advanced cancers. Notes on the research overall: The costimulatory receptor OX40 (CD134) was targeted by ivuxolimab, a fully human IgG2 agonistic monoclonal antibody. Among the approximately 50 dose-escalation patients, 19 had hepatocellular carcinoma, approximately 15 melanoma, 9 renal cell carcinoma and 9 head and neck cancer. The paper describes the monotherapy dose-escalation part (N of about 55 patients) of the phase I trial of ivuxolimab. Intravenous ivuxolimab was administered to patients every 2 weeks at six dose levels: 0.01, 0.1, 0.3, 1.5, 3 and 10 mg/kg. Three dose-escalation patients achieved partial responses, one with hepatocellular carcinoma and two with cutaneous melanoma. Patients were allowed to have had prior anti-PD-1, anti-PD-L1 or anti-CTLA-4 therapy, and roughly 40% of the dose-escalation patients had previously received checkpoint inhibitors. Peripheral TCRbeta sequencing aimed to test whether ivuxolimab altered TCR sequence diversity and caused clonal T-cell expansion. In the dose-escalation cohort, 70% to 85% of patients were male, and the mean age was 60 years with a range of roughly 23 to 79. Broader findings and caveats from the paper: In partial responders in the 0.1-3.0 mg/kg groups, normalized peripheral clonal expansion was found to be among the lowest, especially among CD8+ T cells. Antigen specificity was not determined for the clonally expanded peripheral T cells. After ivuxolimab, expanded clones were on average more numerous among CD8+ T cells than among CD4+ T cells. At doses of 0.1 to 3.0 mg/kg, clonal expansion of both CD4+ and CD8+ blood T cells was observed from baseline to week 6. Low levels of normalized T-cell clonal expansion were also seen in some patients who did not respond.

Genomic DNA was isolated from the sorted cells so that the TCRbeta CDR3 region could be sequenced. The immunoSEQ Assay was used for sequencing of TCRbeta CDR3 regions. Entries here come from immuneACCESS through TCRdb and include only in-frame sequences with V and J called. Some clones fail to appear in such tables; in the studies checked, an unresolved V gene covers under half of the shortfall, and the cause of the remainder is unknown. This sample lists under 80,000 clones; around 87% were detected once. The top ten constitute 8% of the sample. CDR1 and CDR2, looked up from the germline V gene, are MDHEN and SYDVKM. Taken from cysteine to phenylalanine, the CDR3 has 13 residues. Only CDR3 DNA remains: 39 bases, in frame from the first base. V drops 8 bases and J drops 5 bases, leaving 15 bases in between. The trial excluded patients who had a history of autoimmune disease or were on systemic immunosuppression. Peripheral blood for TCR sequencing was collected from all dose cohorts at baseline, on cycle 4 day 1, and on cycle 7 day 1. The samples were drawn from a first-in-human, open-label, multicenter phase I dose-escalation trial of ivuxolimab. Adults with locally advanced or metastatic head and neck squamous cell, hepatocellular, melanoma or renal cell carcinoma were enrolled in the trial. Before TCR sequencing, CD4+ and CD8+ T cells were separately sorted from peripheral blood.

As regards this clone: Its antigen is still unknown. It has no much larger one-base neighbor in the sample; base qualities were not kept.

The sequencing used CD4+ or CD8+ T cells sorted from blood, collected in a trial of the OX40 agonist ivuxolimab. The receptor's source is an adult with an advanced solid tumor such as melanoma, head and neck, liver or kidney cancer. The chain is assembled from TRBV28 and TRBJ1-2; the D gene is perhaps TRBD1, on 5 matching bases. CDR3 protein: CASAAGGSYGYTF. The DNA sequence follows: TGTGCCAGCGCTGCGGGGGGGTCGTATGGCTACACCTTC.